This record looks at one T cell receptor (beta chain) sequence and its context. Its antigen has not been determined. There are no base qualities to consult, and no much larger clone falls within one base. For TCRbeta CDR3 sequencing, genomic DNA was extracted from sorted cells using the QIAGEN DNeasy Blood and Tissue Kit. High-throughput TCRbeta CDR3 sequencing, which included PCR amplification with bias correction and internal controls, was done commercially through immunoSEQ. As for the authors' bioinformatics: A unique productive TCRbeta sequence was defined by the CDR3 nucleotide sequence when primers matched, and otherwise by the CDR3 amino acid sequence together with the Vbeta and Jbeta genes. A sequence counted as donor-reactive if, in CFSE-low cells, the sequence had a frequency of at least 0.01% and was expanded at least 5-fold compared with unstimulated cells. Repertoire divergence was quantified by Jensen-Shannon divergence using the top 100 TCRbeta sequences ranked by frequency. For any sample with multiple sequencing runs, sorting error was corrected in each run separately before the runs were pooled. TCRdb took over this immuneACCESS table, retaining in-frame rearrangements with V and J assigned. Such tables are incomplete; in checked studies, under half of the missing clones stem from an unresolved V gene, and the remainder is unexplained. That table gives V, J and clone size, and the DNA gave D and trimming. This sample has under 50,000 clones in its table, and about 95% of those were observed once. Approximately 0.41% of the sample belongs to the ten largest clones.

Blood from healthy controls was obtained either from healthy volunteers or as purchased buffy coats. Healthy control blood was processed to PBMCs with a Ficoll density gradient and then cryopreserved, whereas patient PBMCs were collected both before and after transplant. The data were taken from a study of Tregs in tolerant kidney transplant recipients (dated by TCRdb to the late 2010s). A note on the overall study: Other Treg samples came from an approximately 3-day mixed lymphocyte reaction with belatacept, some followed by an approximately 5-day donor restimulation, before sorting recipient CD4+CD25+CD127- cells. Antibodies distinguished recipient from donor cells when sorting primary belatacept mixed lymphocyte reaction cultures. The study applied TCRbeta sequencing to find donor-specific regulatory T cells before combined kidney and bone marrow transplantation and then followed those same cells after transplant. In a few healthy controls, several methods of expanding Tregs specific for an allogeneic donor were compared by TCRbeta repertoire sequencing. Beyond this particular receptor, the publication reports: Expanding Tregs with activated donor B cells appeared to identify the most biologically relevant and donor-specific TCRbeta repertoire. The study was constrained by small patient numbers, and validation of the findings is required in larger populations and under other immunosuppression protocols. Biological reproducibility was not directly addressed, though technical replication error appeared minimal.

The clonotype originates from a human donor in good health. Sequencing used Tregs from blood cultured with allogeneic cells.

The DNA sequence reads TGCGCCAGCGCCTTAGAGGGTTGGGGCTACACCTTC. Its amino acids are CASALEGWGYTF. The V and J genes are TRBV5-1 and TRBJ1-2; the D gene lacks a confident call. Deletion took 7 bases off V and 8 bases off J, with a span of 15 bases between the germline ends. Inclusive of the bounding cysteine and phenylalanine, the CDR3 is 12 residues long. The kept DNA is CDR3 alone, 36 bases in frame from the first base. CDR1 and CDR2 are drawn from the germline V gene: SGHRS, YFSETQ.